This is a list of T cell receptor beta chains from one sample in a study of Tregs in tolerant kidney transplant recipients. Clones were read by immunoSEQ multiplex PCR, and TCRdb kept only the in-frame ones, dropping some. The data contain fewer than 95,000 clones, 93% of them singletons. Sequences were derived from CD4+ T cells from blood (PBMCs), sampled 12 months after the transplant. Every receptor here comes from a human patient who received a combined kidney and bone marrow transplant. The T cells may partly be graft donor cells. CDR3s include the opening cysteine and the closing phenylalanine or tryptophan. D genes are given only for firm matches. Some rows have no size entry. The others give once, few or many, or a class for an expanded clone.

CDR3 protein: CASSTLQGNNQPQHF; CDR3 DNA: TGCGCCAGCAGCACCCTACAGGGAAACAATCAGCCCCAGCATTTT; clone size: -; J gene: TRBJ1-5; CDR3 length: 15; V gene: TRBV5-1; D gene: -
CDR3 protein: CASSQPSGGSSGNTIYF; CDR3 DNA: TGTGCCAGCAGCCAACCTTCGGGGGGCTCCTCTGGAAACACCATATATTTT; clone size: -; J gene: TRBJ1-3; CDR3 length: 17; V gene: TRBV7-9; D gene: -
CDR3 protein: CAISRTSGSRGADTQYF; CDR3 DNA: TGTGCCATCAGTAGGACTAGCGGGAGTCGGGGCGCAGATACGCAGTATTTT; clone size: -; J gene: TRBJ2-3; CDR3 length: 17; V gene: TRBV10-3; D gene: TRBD2
CDR3 protein: CASSLLPTSGRGEQYF; CDR3 DNA: TGTGCCAGCAGCTTACTCCCGACTAGCGGGAGGGGCGAGCAGTACTTC; clone size: -; J gene: TRBJ2-7; CDR3 length: 16; V gene: TRBV13; D gene: TRBD2
CDR3 protein: CASSQVGGDSYEQYF; CDR3 DNA: TGCGCCAGCAGCCAAGTTGGGGGGGACTCCTACGAGCAGTACTTC; clone size: -; J gene: TRBJ2-7; CDR3 length: 15; V gene: TRBV4-3; D gene: TRBD2
CDR3 protein: CASSLMGPGETQYF; CDR3 DNA: TGTGCCAGCAGCTTAATGGGGCCGGGAGAGACCCAGTACTTC; clone size: -; J gene: TRBJ2-5; CDR3 length: 14; V gene: TRBV7-2; D gene: -
CDR3 protein: CASRKPYGTGNSPLHF; CDR3 DNA: TGTGCCAGCAGGAAACCGTACGGGACAGGGAATTCCCCCCTCCACTTT; clone size: -; J gene: TRBJ1-6; CDR3 length: 16; V gene: TRBV11-2; D gene: TRBD1
CDR3 protein: CASSLEVASGGHEQYF; CDR3 DNA: TGCGCCAGCAGCTTAGAGGTCGCCAGCGGGGGGCACGAGCAGTACTTC; clone size: -; J gene: TRBJ2-7; CDR3 length: 16; V gene: TRBV5-1; D gene: TRBD2
CDR3 protein: CAISEYGDGSNTGELFF; CDR3 DNA: TGTGCCATCAGTGAGTATGGTGACGGGAGTAACACCGGGGAGCTGTTTTTT; clone size: -; J gene: TRBJ2-2; CDR3 length: 17; V gene: TRBV10-3; D gene: -
CDR3 protein: CASTVTRWATSGHEQYF; CDR3 DNA: TGTGCCAGCACCGTAACCAGGTGGGCCACAAGCGGACACGAGCAGTACTTC; clone size: once; J gene: TRBJ2-7; CDR3 length: 17; V gene: TRBV5-6; D gene: -
CDR3 protein: CASSDLVAHEQYF; CDR3 DNA: TGTGCCAGCAGTGACCTTGTAGCCCACGAGCAGTACTTC; clone size: -; J gene: TRBJ2-7; CDR3 length: 13; V gene: TRBV6-4; D gene: -